This T cell receptor (beta chain) stems from a study of blood T cells in healthy people across ages. Together with a sample-barcoded 5' primer, a J-beta primer mix was included in a second PCR lasting roughly 6 to 12 cycles. TCRdb reprocessed the 5' RACE reads via MiXCR and lists one record per CDR3 protein. Of hundreds of thousands of distinct CDR3 sequences in the sample, around 45% were seen once. The CDR3 sequence is 14 residues long. The V and J ends lost 4 bases and 1 base respectively, with 11 bases between them. The germline V gene has CDR1 SQVTM and CDR2 ANQGSEA. Study-level points and caveats: Estimates based on one million T cells were treated as lower bounds. More naive CD4+ cells and higher diversity were found in long-lived than in aged donors.

This clonotype was seen many times. Its antigen is undetermined. The V call is TRBV29-1, the J call TRBJ2-1, with TRBD2 as a possible D gene (6 bases). The specimen sequenced was blood. The sequence came from a man between 60 and 75 years old in good health. The DNA for the CDR3 is TGCAGCGTTGCCGGGAGATTATCCTACAATGAGCAGTTCTTC. Protein: CSVAGRLSYNEQFF.